This T cell receptor beta chain appears in the sequencing data of a study of identical twins. TCRdb called the 5' RACE reads again in MiXCR, with one record for every CDR3 protein. This sample yields around 490,000 distinct CDR3 sequences, of which roughly an eighth are seen a single time; approximately 0.98% belongs to the top ten. About this clonotype: Its target is not known.

CDR1 is LNHNV and CDR2 is YYDKDF in the germline V gene (reference sequence). The CDR3 consists of 17 residues. Trimming took 1 base from V and 5 from J; bases not matched to a gene: 11. Findings and caveats of the study: Less excess twin sharing appeared in beta out-of-frame sequences. A lower insertion count was a feature of abundant cord blood beta clonotypes, with no such feature in memory repertoires.

This same sample was also taken into another study, of yellow fever vaccine responses in identical twins.

Sequencing was carried out using CD4+ T cells sorted from blood. The chain combines TRBV15 with TRBJ2-5, with 9 positions matching TRBD2. This receptor was taken from a woman aged 18-29 years in good health. CDR3 sequence: CATSRGSGAGGLETQYF. CDR3 nucleotides: TGTGCCACCAGCAGAGGAAGCGGGGCGGGAGGGCTGGAGACCCAGTACTTC.